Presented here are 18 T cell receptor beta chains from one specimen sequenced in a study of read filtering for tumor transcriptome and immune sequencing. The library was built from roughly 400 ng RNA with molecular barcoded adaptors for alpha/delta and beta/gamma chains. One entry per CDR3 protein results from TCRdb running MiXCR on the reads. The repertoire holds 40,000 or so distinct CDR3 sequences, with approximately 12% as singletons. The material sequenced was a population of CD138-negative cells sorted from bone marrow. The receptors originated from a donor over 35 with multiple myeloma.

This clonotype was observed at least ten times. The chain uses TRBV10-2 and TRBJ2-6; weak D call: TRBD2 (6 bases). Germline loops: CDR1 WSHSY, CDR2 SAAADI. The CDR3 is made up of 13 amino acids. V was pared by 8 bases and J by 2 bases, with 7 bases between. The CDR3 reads CASREPGANVLTF. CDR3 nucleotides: TGCGCCAGCCGGGAGCCTGGGGCCAACGTCCTGACTTTC.

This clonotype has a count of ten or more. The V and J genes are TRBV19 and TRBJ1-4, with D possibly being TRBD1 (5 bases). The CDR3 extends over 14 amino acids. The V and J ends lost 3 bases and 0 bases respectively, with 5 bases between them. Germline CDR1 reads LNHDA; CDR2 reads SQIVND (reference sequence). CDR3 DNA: TGTGCCAGTAGTATGACAGCAACTAATGAAAAACTGTTTTTT. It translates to CASSMTATNEKLFF.

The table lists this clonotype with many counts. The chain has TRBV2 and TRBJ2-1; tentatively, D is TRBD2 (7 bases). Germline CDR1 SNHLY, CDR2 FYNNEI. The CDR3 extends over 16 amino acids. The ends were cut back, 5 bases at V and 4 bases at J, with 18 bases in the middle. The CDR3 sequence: CASSTEDSGAYNEQFF. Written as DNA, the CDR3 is TGTGCCAGCAGTACTGAGGACAGCGGGGCGTACAATGAGCAGTTCTTC.

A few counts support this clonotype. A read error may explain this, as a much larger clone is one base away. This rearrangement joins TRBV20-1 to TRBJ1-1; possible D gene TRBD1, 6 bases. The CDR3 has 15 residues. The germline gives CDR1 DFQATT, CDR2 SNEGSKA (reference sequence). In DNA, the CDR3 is TGCGGTGCTAGAGTCCCAGGGGTTATGAACACTGAAGCTTTCTTT. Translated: CGARVPGVMNTEAFF.

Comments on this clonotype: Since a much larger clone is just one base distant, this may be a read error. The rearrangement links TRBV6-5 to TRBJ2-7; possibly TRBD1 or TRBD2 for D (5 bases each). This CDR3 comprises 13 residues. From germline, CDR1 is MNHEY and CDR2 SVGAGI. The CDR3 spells CASSYSRSRDASF. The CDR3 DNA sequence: TGTGCCAGCAGTTACTCGCGGTCAAGGGACGCCTCCTTC.

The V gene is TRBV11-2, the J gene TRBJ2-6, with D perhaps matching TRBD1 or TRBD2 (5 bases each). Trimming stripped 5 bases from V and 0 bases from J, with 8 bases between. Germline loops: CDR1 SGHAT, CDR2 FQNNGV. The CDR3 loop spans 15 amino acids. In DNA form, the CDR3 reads TGTGCCAGCAGCCACGGGGCCTCTGGGGCCAACGTCCTGACTTTC. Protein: CASSHGASGANVLTF. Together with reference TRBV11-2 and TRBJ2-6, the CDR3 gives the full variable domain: EAGVAQSPRYKIIEKRQSVAFWCNPISGHATLYWYQQILGQGPKLLIQFQNNGVVDDSQLPKDRFSAERLKGVDSTLKIQPAKLEDSAVYLCASSHGASGANVLTFGAGSRLTVL.

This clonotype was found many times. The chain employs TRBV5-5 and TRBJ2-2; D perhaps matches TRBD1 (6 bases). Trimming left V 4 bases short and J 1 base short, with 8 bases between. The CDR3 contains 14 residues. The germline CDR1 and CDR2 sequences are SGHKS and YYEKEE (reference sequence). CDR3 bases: TGTGCCAGCAGCACGGGACAGAACACCGGGGAGCTGTTTTTT. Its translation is CASSTGQNTGELFF.

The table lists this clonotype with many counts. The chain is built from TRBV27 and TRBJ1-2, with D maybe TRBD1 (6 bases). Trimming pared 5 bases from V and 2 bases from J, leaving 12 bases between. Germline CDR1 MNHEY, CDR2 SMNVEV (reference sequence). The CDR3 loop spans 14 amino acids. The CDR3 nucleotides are TGTGCCAGCAGTACTACAGGGATCAACTATGGCTACACCTTC. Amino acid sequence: CASSTTGINYGYTF.

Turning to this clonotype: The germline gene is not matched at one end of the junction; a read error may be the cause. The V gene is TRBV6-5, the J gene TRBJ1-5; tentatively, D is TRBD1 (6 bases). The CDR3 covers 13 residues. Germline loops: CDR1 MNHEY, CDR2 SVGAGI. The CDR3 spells CAGSNTGNRPQHF. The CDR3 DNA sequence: TGTGCCGGCAGTAACACAGGGAACCGGCCTCAGCATTTT.

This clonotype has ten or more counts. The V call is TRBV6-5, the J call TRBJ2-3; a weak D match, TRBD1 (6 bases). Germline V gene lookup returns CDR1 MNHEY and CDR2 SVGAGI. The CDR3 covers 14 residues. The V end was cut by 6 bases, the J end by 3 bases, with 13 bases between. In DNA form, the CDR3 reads TGTGCCAGCAGACAGGGTCGATTGACAGATACGCAGTATTTT. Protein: CASRQGRLTDTQYF.

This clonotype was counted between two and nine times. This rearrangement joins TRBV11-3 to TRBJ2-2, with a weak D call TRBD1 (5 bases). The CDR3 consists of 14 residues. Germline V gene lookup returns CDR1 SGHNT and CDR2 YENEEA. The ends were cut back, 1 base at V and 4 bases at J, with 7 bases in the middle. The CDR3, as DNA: TGTGCCAGCAGCTTAGGGGGCATCACCGGGGAGCTGTTTTTT. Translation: CASSLGGITGELFF. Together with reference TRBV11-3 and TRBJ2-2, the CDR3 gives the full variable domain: EAGVVQSPRYKIIEKKQPVAFWCNPISGHNTLYWYLQNLGQGPELLIRYENEEAVDDSQLPKDRFSAERLKGVDSTLKIQPAELGDSAVYLCASSLGGITGELFFGEGSRLTVL.

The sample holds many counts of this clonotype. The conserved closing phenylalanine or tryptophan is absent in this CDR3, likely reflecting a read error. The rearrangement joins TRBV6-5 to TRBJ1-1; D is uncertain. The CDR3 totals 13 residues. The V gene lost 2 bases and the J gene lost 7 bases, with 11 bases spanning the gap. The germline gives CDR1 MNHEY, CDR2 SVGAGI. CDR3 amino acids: CASSYPGSGEAFL. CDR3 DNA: TGTGCCAGCAGTTACCCGGGCTCCGGTGAAGCTTTCCTT.

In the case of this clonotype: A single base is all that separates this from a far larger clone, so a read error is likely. The CDR3 region is CASNLTGQGGFFYEQFF. CDR3 coding DNA: TGTGCCAGCAACTTGACGGGTCAGGGGGGTTTTTTCTATGAGCAGTTCTTC. The chain uses TRBV25-1 and TRBJ2-1, with D maybe TRBD1 (7 bases). The CDR3 loop spans 17 amino acids. CDR1 MGHDK and CDR2 SYGVNS come from the germline V gene. The germline V and J ends were trimmed by 7 bases and 8 bases, with 27 bases remaining between them.

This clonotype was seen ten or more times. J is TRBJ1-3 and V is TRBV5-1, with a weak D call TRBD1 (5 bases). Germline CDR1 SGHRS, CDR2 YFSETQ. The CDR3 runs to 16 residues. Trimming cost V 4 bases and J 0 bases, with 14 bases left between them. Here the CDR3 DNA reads TGCGCCAGCAGCCTTTGGGACTTGAGCTCTGGAAACACCATATATTTT. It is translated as CASSLWDLSSGNTIYF.

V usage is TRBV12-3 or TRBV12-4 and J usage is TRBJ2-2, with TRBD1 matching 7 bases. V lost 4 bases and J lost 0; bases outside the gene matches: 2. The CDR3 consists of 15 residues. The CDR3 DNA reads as TGTGCCAGCAGTTCTGGGACAGCGAACACCGGGGAGCTGTTTTTT. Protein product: CASSSGTANTGELFF.

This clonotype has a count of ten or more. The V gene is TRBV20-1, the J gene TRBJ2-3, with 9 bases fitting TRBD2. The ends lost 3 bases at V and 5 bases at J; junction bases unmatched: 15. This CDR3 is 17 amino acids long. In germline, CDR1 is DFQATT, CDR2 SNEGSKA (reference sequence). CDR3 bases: TGCAGTGCTAGCGGCTTGGGTAGCGGGGGCCTCAGAGATACGCAGTATTTT. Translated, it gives CSASGLGSGGLRDTQYF.

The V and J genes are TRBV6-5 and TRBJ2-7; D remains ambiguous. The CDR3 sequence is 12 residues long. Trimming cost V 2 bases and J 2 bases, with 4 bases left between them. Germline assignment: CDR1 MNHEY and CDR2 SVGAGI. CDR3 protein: CASSYAAYEQYF. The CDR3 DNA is TGTGCCAGCAGTTACGCCGCCTACGAGCAGTACTTC.

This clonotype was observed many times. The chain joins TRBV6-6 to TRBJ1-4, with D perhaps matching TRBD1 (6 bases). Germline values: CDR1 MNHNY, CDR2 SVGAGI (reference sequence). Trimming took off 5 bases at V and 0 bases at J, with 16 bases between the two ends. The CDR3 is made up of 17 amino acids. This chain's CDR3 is CASSTRGGEPTNEKLFF. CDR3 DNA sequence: TGTGCCAGCAGTACCAGGGGAGGGGAGCCAACTAATGAAAAACTGTTTTTT.